This T cell receptor (beta chain) is from a study of blood T cell repertoires in COVID-19. Sequenced by immunoSEQ multiplex PCR; TCRdb stores in-frame clones only, minus some. The sample contains about 65,000 clones, approximately 93% of which appear only once. The germline CDR1 and CDR2 sequences are SGHRS and YFSETQ. CDR3 length equals 13 residues. V lost 7 bases to trimming and J lost 2 bases, with 12 bases between them. Sequencing used peripheral blood. This chain joins TRBV5-1 and TRBJ1-1; a possible D gene is TRBD1 (6 bases). The source of this sequence is a man between 65 and 85 years old with active COVID-19. CDR3 sequence (DNA): TGCGCCAGCCGGACAGAACTAAACACTGAAGCTTTCTTT. Translating gives CASRTELNTEAFF.